A selection of T cell receptor beta chains follows, all from one sample in a study of technical replicates of blood from several donors. Here immunoSEQ multiplex PCR was the method, and the copy in TCRdb shows in-frame clones only, minus some. This table has approximately 95,000 clones, 85% to 95% appearing once. The sequencing input was T cells isolated from PBMCs. The receptor set was obtained from a human donor in good health. The conserved cysteine and the conserved F or W are not part of the CDR3 here. Each record gives: D gene, V gene, CDR3 protein. D genes are given only for firm matches.

D: TRBD2; V: TRBV7-9; CDR3: ASSLRLAGGSYNEQF
D: .; V: TRBV6-5; CDR3: ASSYGASGELF
D: .; V: TRBV5-4; CDR3: ASSESRGVNTEAF
D: TRBD2; V: TRBV5-1; CDR3: ASSQSGRALNEQF
D: TRBD2; V: TRBV2; CDR3: ASSVLAGGTDTQY
D: .; V: TRBV25-1; CDR3: ASSESVPLNGVYEQY
D: TRBD2; V: TRBV19; CDR3: ASSPGGQGTTDTQY
D: .; V: TRBV19; CDR3: ASSMRSSTEAF
D: .; V: TRBV30; CDR3: AWTRGGTGELF
D: TRBD2; V: TRBV30; CDR3: GAGGPIHEQF
D: TRBD1; V: TRBV7-8; CDR3: ASSFWTGGVNTEAF
D: .; V: TRBV6-1; CDR3: ASSEERVYEQY
D: TRBD2; V: TRBV19; CDR3: ASSIISGNNEQF
D: .; V: TRBV14; CDR3: ASRLQGDTQY
D: TRBD1; V: TRBV5-1; CDR3: ASSFDRGRGYT
D: .; V: TRBV6-4; CDR3: ASRDGMWHPTMNTEAF
D: TRBD2; V: TRBV6-1; CDR3: ASSEPSGGVSYNEQF
D: .; V: TRBV6-5; CDR3: ASSYRGLLNTEAF
D: .; V: TRBV9; CDR3: ASSPYSLNYEQY
D: .; V: TRBV6-6; CDR3: ASSYSQKTTSDTQY
D: TRBD1; V: TRBV27; CDR3: ASRKTGGMGEQY
D: TRBD1; V: TRBV2; CDR3: ASRGGTGGYEQY